This record looks at one T cell receptor (beta chain) sequence and its context. The antigen remains undetermined. These data are taken from a study of blood T cells in healthy people across ages. As for the study in general: Capturing about one barcoded beta molecule per two T cells was achieved by template switching.

Through a sample-barcoded 5' primer and a J-beta primer mix, a second PCR was run for about 6 to 12 cycles. Each TCR beta cDNA got a 12-nucleotide random molecular identifier. MiXCR was run by TCRdb on the 5' RACE reads, yielding one entry per CDR3 protein. Of almost 800,000 distinct CDR3 sequences listed, more than 45% are singletons. Each sample had at least 6 million PBMCs isolated. Study findings and constraints: Greater diversity and more naive CD4+ cells were seen in long-lived donors than in aged donors.

Per the germline V gene, CDR1 is SQVTM and CDR2 is ANQGSEA. The length of the CDR3 is 13 residues. This receptor was taken from a man aged 25 to 40 in good health. Sequencing was done on a sample of blood. The chain is built from TRBV29-1 and TRBJ1-1; D is unclear. The CDR3 region is CSGISRMNTEAFF. The CDR3 coding sequence is TGCAGTGGAATATCACGGATGAACACTGAAGCTTTCTTT.